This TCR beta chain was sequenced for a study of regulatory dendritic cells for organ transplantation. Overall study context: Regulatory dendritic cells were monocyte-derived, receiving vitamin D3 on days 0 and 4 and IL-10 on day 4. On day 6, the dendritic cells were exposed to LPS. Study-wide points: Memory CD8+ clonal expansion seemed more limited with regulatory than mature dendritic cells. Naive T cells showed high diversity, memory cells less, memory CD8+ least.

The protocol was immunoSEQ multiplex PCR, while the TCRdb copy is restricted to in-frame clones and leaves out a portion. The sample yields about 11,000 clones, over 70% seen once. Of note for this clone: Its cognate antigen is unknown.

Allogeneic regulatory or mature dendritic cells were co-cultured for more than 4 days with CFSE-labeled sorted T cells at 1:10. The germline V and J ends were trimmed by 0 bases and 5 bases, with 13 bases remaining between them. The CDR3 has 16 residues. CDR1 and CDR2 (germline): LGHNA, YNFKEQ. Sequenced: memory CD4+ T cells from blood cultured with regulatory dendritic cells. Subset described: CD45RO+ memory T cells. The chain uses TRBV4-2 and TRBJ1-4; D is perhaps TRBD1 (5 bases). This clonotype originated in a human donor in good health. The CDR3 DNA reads TGTGCCAGCAGCCAAGAATGGAGGGGAGGCAATGAAAAACTGTTTTTT. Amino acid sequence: CASSQEWRGGNEKLFF.